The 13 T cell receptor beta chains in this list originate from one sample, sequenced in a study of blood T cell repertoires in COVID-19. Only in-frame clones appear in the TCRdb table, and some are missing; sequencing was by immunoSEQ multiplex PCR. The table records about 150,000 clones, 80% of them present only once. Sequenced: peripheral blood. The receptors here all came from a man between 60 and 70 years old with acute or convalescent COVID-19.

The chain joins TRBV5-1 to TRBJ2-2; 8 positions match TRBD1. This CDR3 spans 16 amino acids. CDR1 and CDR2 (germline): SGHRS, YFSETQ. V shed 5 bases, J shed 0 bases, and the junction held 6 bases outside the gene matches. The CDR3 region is CASRPPGQANTGELFF. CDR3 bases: TGCGCCAGCAGACCTCCGGGACAGGCGAACACCGGGGAGCTGTTTTTT.

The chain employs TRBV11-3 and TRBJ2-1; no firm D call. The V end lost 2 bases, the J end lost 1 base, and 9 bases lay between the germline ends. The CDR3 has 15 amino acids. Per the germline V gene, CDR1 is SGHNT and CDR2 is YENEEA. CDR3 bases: TGTGCCAGCAGCTTAAGTGGAGCATCCTACAATGAGCAGTTCTTC. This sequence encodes CASSLSGASYNEQFF.

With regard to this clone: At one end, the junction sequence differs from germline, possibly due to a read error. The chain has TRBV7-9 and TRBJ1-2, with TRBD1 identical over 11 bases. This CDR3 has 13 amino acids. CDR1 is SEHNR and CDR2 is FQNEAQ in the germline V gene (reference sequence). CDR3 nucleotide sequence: TGTGCCAGCAGCCGGACAGGGGGCGGGCCCCCCCCCTTC. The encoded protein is CASSRTGGGPPPF.

The CDR3: CASSLGAAQGQSYGYTF. CDR3 DNA: TGTGCCAGCAGTCTCGGGGCGGCCCAGGGACAAAGCTATGGCTACACCTTC. The chain combines TRBV28 with TRBJ1-2; a possible D gene is TRBD1 (6 bases). The CDR3 is made up of 17 amino acids. Per germline, CDR1 MDHEN and CDR2 SYDVKM. Trimming left V 5 bases short and J 4 bases short, with 23 bases between.

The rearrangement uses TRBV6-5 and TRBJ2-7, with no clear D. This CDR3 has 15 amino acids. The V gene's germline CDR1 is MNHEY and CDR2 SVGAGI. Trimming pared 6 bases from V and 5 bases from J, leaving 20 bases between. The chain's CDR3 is CASRRGHKVGHEQYF. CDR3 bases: TGTGCCAGCAGAAGAGGCCACAAGGTCGGCCACGAGCAGTACTTC.

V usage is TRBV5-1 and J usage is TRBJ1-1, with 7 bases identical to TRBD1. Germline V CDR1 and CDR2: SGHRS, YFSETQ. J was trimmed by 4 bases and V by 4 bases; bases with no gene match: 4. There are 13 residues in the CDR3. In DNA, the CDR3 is TGCGCCAGCAGCGTTGCAGGGGGCACTGAAGCTTTCTTT. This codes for CASSVAGGTEAFF.

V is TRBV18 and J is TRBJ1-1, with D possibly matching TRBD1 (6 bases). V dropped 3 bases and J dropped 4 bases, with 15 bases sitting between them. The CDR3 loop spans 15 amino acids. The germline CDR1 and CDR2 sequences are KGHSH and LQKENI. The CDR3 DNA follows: TGTGCCAGCTCACCCCCGGACAGAGGGGGCACTGAAGCTTTCTTT. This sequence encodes CASSPPDRGGTEAFF. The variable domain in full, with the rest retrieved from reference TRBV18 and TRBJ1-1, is NAGVMQNPRHLVRRRGQEARLRCSPMKGHSHVYWYRQLPEEGLKFMVYLQKENIIDESGMPKERFSAEFPKEGPSILRIQQVVRGDSAAYFCASSPPDRGGTEAFFGQGTRLTVV.

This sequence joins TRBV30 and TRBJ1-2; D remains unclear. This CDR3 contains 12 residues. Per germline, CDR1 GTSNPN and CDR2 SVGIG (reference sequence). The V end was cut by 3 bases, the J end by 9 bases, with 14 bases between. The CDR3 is CAWSGGGKSYTF. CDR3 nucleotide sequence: TGTGCCTGGAGCGGAGGAGGAAAAAGCTACACCTTC.

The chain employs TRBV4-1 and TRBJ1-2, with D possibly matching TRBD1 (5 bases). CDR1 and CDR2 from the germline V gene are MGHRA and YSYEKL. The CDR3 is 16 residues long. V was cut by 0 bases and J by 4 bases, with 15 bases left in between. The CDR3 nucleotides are TGCGCCAGCAGCCAAGATGGTTTCGAAGGGGCCTATGGCTACACCTTC. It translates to CASSQDGFEGAYGYTF.

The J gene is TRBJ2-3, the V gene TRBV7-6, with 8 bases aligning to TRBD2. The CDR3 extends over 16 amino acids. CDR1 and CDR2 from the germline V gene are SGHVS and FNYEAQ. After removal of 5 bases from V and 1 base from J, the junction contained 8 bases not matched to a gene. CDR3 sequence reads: CASSRWGRGGTDTQYF. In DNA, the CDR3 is TGTGCCAGCAGCCGCTGGGGGCGGGGGGGCACAGATACGCAGTATTTT. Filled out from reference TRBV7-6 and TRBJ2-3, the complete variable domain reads GAGVSQSPRYKVTKRGQDVALRCDPISGHVSLYWYRQALGQGPEFLTYFNYEAQQDKSGLPNDRFSAERPEGSISTLTIQRTEQRDSAMYRCASSRWGRGGTDTQYFGPGTRLTVL.

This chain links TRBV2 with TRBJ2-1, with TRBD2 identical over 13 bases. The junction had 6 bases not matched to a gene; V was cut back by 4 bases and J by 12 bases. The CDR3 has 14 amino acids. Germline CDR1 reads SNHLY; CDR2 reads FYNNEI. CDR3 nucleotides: TGTGCCAGCAGTGTACTAGCGGGGGGGCGTGGGCAGTTCTTC. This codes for CASSVLAGGRGQFF.

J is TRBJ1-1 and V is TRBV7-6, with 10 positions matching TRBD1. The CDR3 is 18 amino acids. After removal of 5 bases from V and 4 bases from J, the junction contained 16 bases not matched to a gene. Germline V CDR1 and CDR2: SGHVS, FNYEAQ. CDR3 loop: CASSRPRATGGDGTEAFF. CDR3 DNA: TGTGCCAGCAGCCGGCCGAGGGCGACAGGGGGCGACGGCACTGAAGCTTTCTTT.

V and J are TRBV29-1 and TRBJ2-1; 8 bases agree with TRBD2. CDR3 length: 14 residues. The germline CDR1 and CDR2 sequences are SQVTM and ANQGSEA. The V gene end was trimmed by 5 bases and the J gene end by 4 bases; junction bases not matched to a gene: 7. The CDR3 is CSVPGGPPYNEQFF. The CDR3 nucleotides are TGCAGCGTTCCGGGGGGGCCCCCATACAATGAGCAGTTCTTC.